The sequence of this T cell receptor beta chain was determined in a study of blood T cell repertoires in COVID-19. Here immunoSEQ multiplex PCR was the method, and the copy in TCRdb shows in-frame clones only, minus some. The repertoire includes 150,000 to 250,000 clones, 65% to 90% of them detected once, and over 9.5% sits in the top ten. CDR3 length equals 18 residues. The TCR was taken from a man aged 40-50 years who had recovered from COVID-19. The sequenced sample was PBMCs or T cells enriched from blood (not recorded which). The chain joins TRBV21-1 to TRBJ2-1; the D call in the table, TRBD2, was not verified against the DNA. TRBV21-1 is shown as a pseudogene. CDR3 protein: CASSKALPKRESYNEQFF. Written as DNA, the CDR3 is TGTGCCAGCAGCAAAGCCCTCCCTAAGCGGGAATCCTACAATGAGCAGTTCTTC.